This entry lists 26 T cell receptor beta chains sequenced from one sample in a study of blood T cell repertoires in COVID-19. Data came from immunoSEQ multiplex PCR; TCRdb stores just in-frame clones and leaves some out. The data contain about 200,000 clones, about 82% of them seen just once; the ten biggest clones take up around 6%. Material: PBMCs or T cells enriched from blood (not recorded which). The receptors stem from a man aged 35 to 55 with acute COVID-19.

The V gene is TRBV19, the J gene TRBJ2-5; D uncertain. This CDR3 region has 14 residues. The germline V and J ends were trimmed by 2 bases and 4 bases, with 11 bases remaining between them. CDR1 and CDR2 (germline): LNHDA, SQIVND (reference sequence). The CDR3 loop reads CASSISAVGETQYF. DNA for the CDR3: TGTGCCAGTAGTATAAGCGCGGTTGGAGAGACCCAGTACTTC.

The V call is TRBV6-2 or TRBV6-3, the J call TRBJ2-5; D ambiguous. Trimming shortened V by 6 bases and J by 2 bases, and 13 bases separated the two germline ends. From germline, CDR1 is MNHEY and CDR2 SVGEGT. The CDR3 length is 14 residues. The CDR3, as DNA: TGTGCCAGCAGCCAACCCCAGGTACAAGAGACCCAGTACTTC. Its protein is CASSQPQVQETQYF.

This chain joins TRBV24-1 and TRBJ1-1; D ambiguous. This CDR3 region has 13 residues. Per the germline V gene, CDR1 is KGHDR and CDR2 is SFDVKD. V was pared by 3 bases and J by 5 bases, with 9 bases between. The CDR3 DNA is TGTGCCACCAGTGATCCCTCGGGGACTGAAGCTTTCTTT. Protein product: CATSDPSGTEAFF.

On this clone: At the DNA level, this CDR3 is encoded by other sequences in the same sample as well. The chain links TRBV7-2 to TRBJ1-2; D gene uncertain. Germline loops: CDR1 SGHTA, CDR2 FQGNSA. The ends were cut back, 1 base at V and 8 bases at J, with 8 bases in the middle. This CDR3 has 12 amino acids. The DNA for the CDR3 is TGTGCCAGCAGCTTAGGGGGAGGGGGCTACACCTTC. Translating it yields CASSLGGGGYTF. Full variable domain (outside the CDR3, taken from reference TRBV7-2 and TRBJ1-2): GAGVSQSPSNKVTEKGKDVELRCDPISGHTALYWYRQSLGQGLEFLIYFQGNSAPDKSGLPSDRFSAERTGGSVSTLTIQRTQQEDSAVYLCASSLGGGGYTFGSGTRLTVV.

The chain is built from TRBV28 and TRBJ1-1, with D possibly being TRBD1 (5 bases). CDR3 length: 16 amino acids. The germline V gene encodes CDR1 MDHEN and CDR2 SYDVKM. V was cut by 8 bases and J by 5 bases, with 24 bases left in between. Here the CDR3 DNA reads TGTGCCAGCGGTGCGGCAAGGATAGGGGTAATAACTGAAGCTTTCTTT. Translating gives CASGAARIGVITEAFF.

The V gene is TRBV5-6, the J gene TRBJ2-2; D gene unclear. Germline CDR1 and CDR2: SGHDT and YYEEEE. The CDR3 has 14 amino acids. Trimming left V 3 bases short and J 5 bases short, with 11 bases between. The CDR3 loop reads CASSYTLLTGELFF. The CDR3 DNA reads as TGTGCCAGCAGCTATACTTTGTTGACCGGGGAGCTGTTTTTT.

The genes are TRBV12-3 or TRBV12-4 and TRBJ1-4; possibly TRBD1 for D (5 bases). V dropped 5 bases and J dropped 6 bases, with 7 bases sitting between them. The CDR3 consists of 12 residues. The CDR3 region is CASSGGYEKLFF. CDR3 sequence (DNA): TGTGCCAGCAGTGGGGGGTATGAAAAACTGTTTTTT.

The chain joins TRBV7-9 to TRBJ1-1; a possible D gene is TRBD1 (6 bases). Trimming pared 5 bases from V and 0 bases from J, leaving 7 bases between. The CDR3 covers 13 residues. Germline values: CDR1 SEHNR, CDR2 FQNEAQ (reference sequence). The chain's CDR3 is CASSAGVNTEAFF. The CDR3 nucleotides read TGTGCCAGCAGCGCAGGGGTGAACACTGAAGCTTTCTTT.

This chain joins TRBV28 and TRBJ1-5; possible D gene TRBD1, 5 bases. The CDR3 has 14 amino acids. Germline CDR1 reads MDHEN; CDR2 reads SYDVKM. Trimming took off 2 bases at V and 3 bases at J, with 8 bases between the two ends. CDR3 sequence: CASSLGGTNQPQHF. The DNA of the CDR3 is TGTGCCAGCAGTTTAGGGGGGACCAATCAGCCCCAGCATTTT.

This rearrangement joins TRBV6-1 to TRBJ1-5; D gene uncertain. Germline-derived CDR1 and CDR2 are MNHNS and SASEGT. V lost 3 bases and J 7 bases, leaving 13 bases between the germline ends. CDR3 size: 14 residues. The CDR3 nucleotides are TGTGCCAGCAGTGAGCAGGTTGAGGGCCAGCCCCAGCATTTT. This translates into CASSEQVEGQPQHF.

Only a few counts were recorded for this clone. The CDR3 protein is CASSRDWDGYTF. DNA for the CDR3: TGTGCCAGCAGTCGCGACTGGGATGGCTACACCTTC. This chain connects TRBV6-1 to TRBJ1-2; D gene unclear. This CDR3 region has 12 residues. CDR1 is MNHNS, CDR2 SASEGT, per germline. Trimming removed 5 bases at V and 6 bases at J, with 10 bases between.

The gene calls are TRBV9 and TRBJ2-5; 8 positions match TRBD1. Germline assignment: CDR1 SGDLS and CDR2 YYNGEE. The CDR3 has 15 residues. V lost 1 base, J lost 4 bases, and 6 bases stayed unmatched. The CDR3 coding sequence is TGTGCCAGCAGCGTATCGGACAGGGAGGTAGAGACCCAGTACTTC. This sequence encodes CASSVSDREVETQYF. The variable domain in full, with the rest retrieved from reference TRBV9 and TRBJ2-5, is DSGVTQTPKHLITATGQRVTLRCSPRSGDLSVYWYQQSLDQGLQFLIQYYNGEERAKGNILERFSAQQFPDLHSELNLSSLELGDSALYFCASSVSDREVETQYFGPGTRLLVL.

Comment on this clone: This specimen includes other DNA sequences encoding the same CDR3. The chain employs TRBV7-3 and TRBJ2-5, with D unresolved. The V end was cut by 1 base, the J end by 1 base, with 4 bases between. The CDR3 contains 13 residues. Per germline, CDR1 SGHTA and CDR2 FQGTGA. The CDR3 is CASSLSGQETQYF. In DNA, the CDR3 is TGTGCCAGCAGCTTAAGCGGCCAAGAGACCCAGTACTTC.

DNA for the CDR3: TGTGCCAGCTTACAGGGGAGTGAAGCTTTCTTT. Its translation: CASLQGSEAFF. The chain is built from TRBV6-6 and TRBJ1-1; TRBD1 matches at 7 bases. V gave up 8 bases and J gave up 7 bases; unmatched junction bases: 4. The length of the CDR3 is 11 residues. Germline CDR1 reads MNHNY; CDR2 reads SVGAGI (reference sequence).

CDR3 protein: CASKRGWGNYGYTF. The CDR3 DNA is TGTGCCAGCAAGAGGGGGTGGGGTAACTATGGCTACACCTTC. The J gene is TRBJ1-2, the V gene TRBV27; TRBD1 might be the D (6 bases). Trimming pared 7 bases from V and 1 base from J, leaving 13 bases between. Germline CDR1 reads MNHEY; CDR2 reads SMNVEV (reference sequence). This CDR3 has 14 residues.

This clone was seen a few times. The CDR3 nucleotides read TGTGCCAGCAGTCCCTCAGGTGGGAGCCCCACTTATGGCTACACCTTC. Residues: CASSPSGGSPTYGYTF. The chain carries TRBV28 and TRBJ1-2; D ambiguous. V was pared by 5 bases and J by 5 bases, with 21 bases between. Per germline, CDR1 MDHEN and CDR2 SYDVKM. The CDR3 is 16 amino acids.

J is TRBJ2-7 and V is TRBV25-1, with TRBD2 identical over 14 bases. V lost 6 bases, J lost 9 bases, and 10 bases stayed unmatched. This CDR3 has 15 amino acids. Germline V CDR1 and CDR2: MGHDK, SYGVNS. CDR3 DNA sequence: TGTGCCAGCAGGATGGGGACTAGCGGGAGTCTTGGGCAGTACTTC. Translation: CASRMGTSGSLGQYF.

This chain links TRBV5-5 with TRBJ1-1; D unclear. From germline, CDR1 is SGHKS and CDR2 YYEKEE (reference sequence). The CDR3 has 13 amino acids. With 4 bases removed from V and 5 bases from J, the gap between germline ends came to 12 bases. The CDR3, as DNA: TGTGCCAGCAGCCTAATAAGTCTGACTGAAGCTTTCTTT. Translated, it gives CASSLISLTEAFF.

The chain is built from TRBV5-4 and TRBJ2-2; 8 nucleotides agree with TRBD2. This CDR3 region has 17 residues. V was pared by 0 bases and J by 0 bases, with 4 bases of the junction left unmatched. Germline CDR1 and CDR2: SGHNT and YYREEE (reference sequence). Here the CDR3 DNA reads TGTGCCAGCAGCTTGGCAGGACTAGCAGCGAACACCGGGGAGCTGTTTTTT. It specifies CASSLAGLAANTGELFF.

The V call is TRBV25-1, the J call TRBJ2-3; a weak D match, TRBD2 (6 bases). Germline V gene data show CDR1 as MGHDK and CDR2 as SYGVNS. CDR3 size: 16 residues. Between the trimmed V and J ends, which lost 4 bases and 2 bases, there was a span of 16 bases. CDR3 region: CASSGAGPGNTDTQYF. DNA of the CDR3: TGTGCCAGCAGTGGGGCGGGGCCGGGGAACACAGATACGCAGTATTTT.

The gene calls are TRBV3-1 (or the pseudogene TRBV3-2) and TRBJ2-5; D gene uncertain. CDR3 size: 14 residues. Trimming removed 2 bases at V and 1 base at J, with 8 bases between. CDR1 LGHDT and CDR2 YNNKEL come from the germline V gene (reference sequence). For the CDR3, the DNA is TGTGCCAGCAGCCAAAGACAAAGCCAAGAGACCCAGTACTTC. Translating it yields CASSQRQSQETQYF.

The J gene is TRBJ2-7, the V gene TRBV6-6; D is ambiguous. V was shortened by 8 bases and J by 4 bases, with 6 bases between the two germline ends. This CDR3 is 10 amino acids long. Germline loops: CDR1 MNHNY, CDR2 SVGAGI (reference sequence). The DNA for the CDR3 is TGTGCCAGCGCGGAGTACGAGCAGTACTTC. Protein: CASAEYEQYF.

CDR3 nucleotide sequence: TGTGCCAGCAGCTTAGGGGAGATGGCCGGGGAGCTGTTTTTT. Residues: CASSLGEMAGELFF. The chain recombines TRBV7-9 with TRBJ2-2; D might be TRBD2 (5 bases). V shed 1 base and J shed 6 bases, with 9 bases lying between them. This CDR3 contains 14 residues. Germline loops: CDR1 SEHNR, CDR2 FQNEAQ (reference sequence).

The chain joins TRBV13 to TRBJ2-1; D might be TRBD1 (6 bases). V was clipped by 1 base and J by 7 bases, with 11 bases between them. The germline CDR1 and CDR2 sequences are PRHDT and FYEKMQ (reference sequence). The CDR3 is 14 amino acids. The CDR3 reads CASSLAGDANEQFF. The CDR3, as DNA: TGTGCCAGCAGCTTAGCAGGGGATGCGAATGAGCAGTTCTTC.

The chain uses TRBV6-5 and TRBJ1-6, with D uncertain. The ends were cut back, 4 bases at V and 8 bases at J, with 15 bases in the middle. There are 15 residues in the CDR3. Germline loops: CDR1 MNHEY, CDR2 SVGAGI. The DNA of the CDR3 is TGTGCCAGCAGTTTCGACTCCGCGGTATATTCACCCCTCCACTTT. Translation: CASSFDSAVYSPLHF.

CDR3 sequence: CASSRPGAEQYF. The CDR3 bases are TGCGCCAGCAGCCGCCCAGGGGCCGAGCAGTACTTC. V gene TRBV4-1 combines with J gene TRBJ2-7; possible D gene TRBD1, 6 bases. The V end was cut by 4 bases, the J end by 6 bases, with 10 bases between. This CDR3 comprises 12 residues. The V gene's germline CDR1 is MGHRA and CDR2 YSYEKL.